This TCR beta chain is drawn from a study of blood T cells in healthy people across ages. In its sample, this clonotype was seen many times. A second PCR of 7 to 11 cycles used a sample-barcoded 5' primer and a J-beta primer mix. TCRdb analysed the 5' RACE reads with MiXCR anew, one entry per CDR3 protein. In the table there are 1.5 million to 2 million distinct CDR3 sequences, around 35% of which are singletons. Between the trimmed V and J ends, which lost 5 bases and 2 bases, there was a span of 15 bases. Per germline, CDR1 SGHAT and CDR2 FQNNGV. This CDR3 is 15 amino acids long. Material for sequencing was blood. The gene calls are TRBV11-2 and TRBJ1-2; D ambiguous. The receptor was isolated from a woman aged 25 to 45 in good health. This CDR3 is CASSPRRDNNYGYTF. CDR3 bases: TGTGCCAGCAGCCCCCGCCGGGATAACAACTATGGCTACACCTTC.